The source of this T cell receptor beta chain is a study of blood T cell repertoires in COVID-19. Study overall: T cells, B-cell-depleted T cells, or PBMCs provided the cDNA or gDNA that served as material.

Original processing notes: Nucleated cell counts were estimated from reference gene primer amplification. Clones were read by immunoSEQ multiplex PCR, and TCRdb kept only the in-frame ones, dropping some. V and J calls and clone size are copied from that table; D and trimming were computed from the DNA. The sample records some 520,000 clones, about 88% being singletons. The Seattle site enrolled patients during active infection and followed them longitudinally. Sequenced: peripheral blood. The sequence was collected from a young man with COVID-19, enrolled during active disease.

The CDR3 DNA sequence: TGTGCCAGCAGCCCCCGACTAGCGCACACAGATACGCAGTATTTT. Amino acid sequence: CASSPRLAHTDTQYF. This chain links TRBV9 with TRBJ2-3; 8 bases fit TRBD2. The J segment lost 2 bases and the V segment lost 4 bases, leaving 6 bases of the junction unmatched. The CDR3 is made up of 15 amino acids. Looked up from germline, CDR1 is SGDLS and CDR2 is YYNGEE.